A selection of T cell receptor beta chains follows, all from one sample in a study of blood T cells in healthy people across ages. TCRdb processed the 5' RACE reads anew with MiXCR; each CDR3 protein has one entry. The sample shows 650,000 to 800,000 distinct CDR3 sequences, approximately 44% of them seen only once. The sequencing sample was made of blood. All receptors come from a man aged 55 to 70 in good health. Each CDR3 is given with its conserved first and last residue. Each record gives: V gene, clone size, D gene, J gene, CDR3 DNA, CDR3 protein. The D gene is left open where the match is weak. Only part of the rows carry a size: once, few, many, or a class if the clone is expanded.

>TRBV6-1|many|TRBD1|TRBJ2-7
TGTGCCAGCAGTGTGGGACAGGGAGTCTACGAGCAGTACTTC
CASSVGQGVYEQYF
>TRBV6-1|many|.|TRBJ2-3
TGTGCCAGCACCTCAAGGGGGGGCCGGAGAATACAGGGAGATACGCAGTATTTT
CASTSRGGRRIQGDTQYF
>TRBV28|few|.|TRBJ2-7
TGTGCCAGCAGACAATTTGGCCCGGCAGGTAGCTCCTACGAGCAGTACTTC
CASRQFGPAGSSYEQYF
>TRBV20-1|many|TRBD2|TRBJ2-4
TGCAGTGCTAGGGTTAGCGGGGGGGCCGGCAAAAACATTCAGTACTTC
CSARVSGGAGKNIQYF
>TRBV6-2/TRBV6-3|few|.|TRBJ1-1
TGTGCCAGCAGTGCGAAATTTCTACCAGACAGCAAGAACACTGAAGCTTTCTTT
CASSAKFLPDSKNTEAFF
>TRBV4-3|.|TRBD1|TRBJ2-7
TGCGCCAGCAGCCAAGAACAGGGGATTGTGGACGAGCAGTACTTC
CASSQEQGIVDEQYF
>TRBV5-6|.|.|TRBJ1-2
TGTGCCAGCAGGCCATCCCGGGACACAAAAGACAGGCGGTATGGCTACACCTTC
CASRPSRDTKDRRYGYTF
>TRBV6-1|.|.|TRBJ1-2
TGTGCCAGCTTGGCACAGGGTGTCCCTCACTATGGCTACACCTTC
CASLAQGVPHYGYTF
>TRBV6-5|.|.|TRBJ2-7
TGTGCCAGCAGTGATACAGGGTCTCGGGGCGAGCAGTACTTC
CASSDTGSRGEQYF
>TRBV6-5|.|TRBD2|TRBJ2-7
TGTGCCAGCAGGCTACTAGCGGGGGTGCCCTCCTACGAGCAGTACTTC
CASRLLAGVPSYEQYF
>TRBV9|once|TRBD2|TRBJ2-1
TGTGCCAGCAGCGTCTGGCAGCGGGGGGGAGGTGAGCAGTTCTTC
CASSVWQRGGGEQFF
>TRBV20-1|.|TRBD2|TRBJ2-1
TGCAGTGCCCACGTGTGGGGACTAGCTTACAATGAGCAGTTCTTC
CSAHVWGLAYNEQFF
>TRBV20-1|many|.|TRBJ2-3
TGCAGTGCTAGAGATATCGGGCCAGGGGAGGATACGCAGTATTTT
CSARDIGPGEDTQYF
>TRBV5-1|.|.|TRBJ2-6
TGCGCCAGCAGCTTGGGACGGGAAAGGAGCTCTGGGGCCAACGTCCTGACTTTC
CASSLGRERSSGANVLTF
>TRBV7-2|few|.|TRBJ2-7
TGTGCCAGCAGCTTTGGAGGGGCGACCTACGAGCAGTACTTC
CASSFGGATYEQYF
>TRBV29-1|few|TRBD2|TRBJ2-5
TGCAGCGCAACTAGCGGGGCTGGGGGAGAGACCCAGTACTTC
CSATSGAGGETQYF
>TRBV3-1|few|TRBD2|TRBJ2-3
TGTGCCAGCAGCCAAGATAGCGGGGTTAGCACAGATACGCAGTATTTT
CASSQDSGVSTDTQYF